This T cell receptor beta chain was retrieved from a study of T-cell memory formation after mild COVID-19 (dated by TCRdb to about 2021). About the full investigation: TCR sequence clusters from the two donors were largely donor specific. In a couple of donors, T-cell clones that expanded and contracted after mild COVID-19 were followed by sequencing TCRalpha and TCRbeta repertoires longitudinally. Two young, previously healthy adult volunteers made up the cohort, one male and one female.

Reads for this sample came from an Illumina NovaSeq 6000. cDNA libraries for TCRalpha and TCRbeta were prepared by 5'RACE using constant-segment primers, with sample barcodes and unique molecular identifiers added. Trizol reagent was used to extract RNA from every sample. Amplification of the libraries took two PCR steps, and the second step added a second sample barcode plus Illumina TruSeq adapters. Sequencing of libraries was performed on an Illumina NovaSeq with 2 x 150 bp paired-end reads. As for the authors' bioinformatics: Reads were demultiplexed and collapsed into UMI-guided consensus sequences with migec v1.2.7. With mixcr v2.1.11, UMI consensuses were aligned to TRA and TRB V and J templates and assembled into clonotypes. Expanded or contracted clonotypes were those called significant by both edgeR and NoisET, with noise models trained on biological replicates. For edgeR calls, the cutoffs were a false discovery rate-adjusted p below 0.01 and a log2 fold-change threshold of 1. As an exploratory analysis of dynamics, max-normalized trajectories of the 1000 most abundant clonotypes were examined by PCA with hierarchical clustering. Separately sequenced CD4+ and CD8+ repertoires were used to assign the CD4 or CD8 phenotype of responding clones. The public reads were quality trimmed at Q25 with fastp and then assembled into clones with MiXCR by TCRdb, keeping productive beta chains. Rows with a matching CDR3 protein are joined into one entry that keeps the most common DNA and genes. Clone size and V and J calls follow TCRdb, not the original study. In this sample the table shows about 560,000 distinct CDR3 sequences, approximately 15% of which occur a single time. The ten biggest clones cover 8.1% of the sample.

Ficoll-Paque density gradient centrifugation was the method used to isolate PBMCs. As to this clonotype: Its antigen remains unidentified. Base qualities are missing; no much larger clone stands one base away.

Summary of the overall study and its limitations: Contracting CD4+ clones were located mainly in the CM and EM memory subsets, whereas CD8+ clones were found to be enriched in EMRA. Some responding clones were found in pre-infection memory, which suggests that pre-existing cross-reactive memory T cells took part in the SARS-CoV-2 response. Whether the second-wave clones peaking on day 37 were SARS-CoV-2 specific was not confirmed. The study included only a couple of mild cases, and larger cohorts that include severe cases with pre-infection samples were judged to be necessary. Clones that contracted from day 15 to 85 showed balanced CD4/CD8 phenotypes, whereas a second wave of clones that expanded from day 15 to 37 leaned towards CD4+.

Reading from cysteine to phenylalanine, the CDR3 counts 17 amino acids. Of the read, only the CDR3 DNA is kept; its 51 bases are in frame from base 1. CDR1 and CDR2 are drawn from the germline V gene (reference sequence): GTSNPN, SVGIG. Trimmed from V: 4 bases; trimmed from J: 1 base; junction bases lacking a gene match: 14. The receptor chain draws on TRBV30 and TRBJ1-2, and TRBD1 matches 8 of the central bases. Sequenced: PBMCs or a T cell subset sorted from them (not recorded which). The TCR sequence derives from an adult woman who had mild COVID-19 (a few samples of this study predate the infection). The sample titles of this study are shuffled in the database, so cell type and time point are left out; the donor was told from shared clones. The bases are TGTGCCTGGAAGACAGGGGACGCCGAAATCAATAACTATGGCTACACCTTC. Its product reads: CAWKTGDAEINNYGYTF.